This is a list of T cell receptor beta chains from one sample in a study of blood T cells in healthy people across ages. TCRdb redid the calling of the 5' RACE reads with MiXCR, one entry per CDR3 protein. Of approximately 780,000 distinct CDR3 sequences listed, 25% to 30% are singletons. This sample was also put to use in a study of T cells of mothers and their children.

The sample was blood. Receptors originate from a boy between 10 and 17 years old in good health. CDR3s include the opening cysteine and the closing phenylalanine or tryptophan. D genes are given only for firm matches. Clone size, where shown, is once, few, many, or a class for clones that have expanded.

size	V	D	J	DNA	CDR3
few	TRBV18	.	TRBJ1-2	TGTGCCAGCTCACCAACAAAAGCCTATGGCTACACCTTC	CASSPTKAYGYTF
few	TRBV6-5	.	TRBJ1-1	TGTGCCAGCAGTTACTCGAGGGGAGGGACTGAAGCTTTCTTT	CASSYSRGGTEAFF
.	TRBV7-9	TRBD2	TRBJ2-3	TGTGCCAGCAGCTTAGCGCGGACTAGAAGCACAGATACGCAGTATTTT	CASSLARTRSTDTQYF
.	TRBV9	TRBD2	TRBJ2-3	TGTGCCAGCAGCAAGGGACTAGCGGGGGATGGCGATACGCAGTATTTT	CASSKGLAGDGDTQYF
few	TRBV9	.	TRBJ2-7	TGTGCCAGCAGCGTAGGAGGCACCCTCTCCTACGAGCAGTACTTC	CASSVGGTLSYEQYF
.	TRBV28	.	TRBJ1-2	TGTGCCAGCAGAATACCACAGGGCAACTATGGCTACACCTTC	CASRIPQGNYGYTF
few	TRBV6-1	TRBD2	TRBJ2-1	TGTGCCAGCAGTGACCCGGGACTAGCCTGGAATGAGCAGTTCTTC	CASSDPGLAWNEQFF
.	TRBV4-1	.	TRBJ1-2	TGCGCCAGCAGCCAAGGGGAGGTTTCTCCTAACTATGGCTACACCTTC	CASSQGEVSPNYGYTF
.	TRBV12-3/TRBV12-4	.	TRBJ1-6	TGTGCCAGCAGTTTAGTTCAGAGGAATTCACCCCTCCACTTT	CASSLVQRNSPLHF
.	TRBV6-5	TRBD2	TRBJ2-1	TGTGCCAGCAGCCCAGGACTAGCGAAAAATGAGCAGTTCTTC	CASSPGLAKNEQFF
.	TRBV20-1	.	TRBJ2-5	TGCAGGGCAGGGGACGCAGAGACCCAGTACTTC	CRAGDAETQYF
many	TRBV28	.	TRBJ2-7	TGTGCCAGCAGTTTTTTGACAGGTTCCTACGAGCAGTACTTC	CASSFLTGSYEQYF
.	TRBV29-1	.	TRBJ2-3	TGCAGCGTTGGGGGAGGCGCTGGCACGCAGTATTTT	CSVGGGAGTQYF
few	TRBV12-3/TRBV12-4	.	TRBJ2-2	TGTGCCAGCAGTCGCAGGGGGGGTCAGGGGGAGCTGTTTTTT	CASSRRGGQGELFF
few	TRBV24-1	.	TRBJ2-3	TGTGCCACCTCAGGTGTTCACACAGATACGCAGTATTTT	CATSGVHTDTQYF
few	TRBV5-4	.	TRBJ2-7	TGTGCCAGCAGCTTGCCCACGGATAACCCCTACGAGCAGTACTTC	CASSLPTDNPYEQYF
many	TRBV7-7	TRBD2	TRBJ2-5	TGTGCCAGCAGCCGGACTAGCGGGGGGGCCTACGAGACCCAGTACTTC	CASSRTSGGAYETQYF
few	TRBV29-1	.	TRBJ2-7	TGCAGCGTTTCTGGGGGCAGGGGCTCCTACGAGCAGTACTTC	CSVSGGRGSYEQYF
few	TRBV9	.	TRBJ2-1	TGTGCCAGCAGCGTAGAACTTTACAATGAGCAGTTCTTC	CASSVELYNEQFF
.	TRBV5-1	.	TRBJ1-2	TGCGCCAGCAGCGAGGTTGGCTATGACTACACCTTC	CASSEVGYDYTF
once	TRBV7-6	TRBD2	TRBJ2-1	TGTGCCAGCAGCCCAAGACTAGCGGTTGAGCAGTTCTTC	CASSPRLAVEQFF
few	TRBV11-2	.	TRBJ1-4	TGTGCCAGCAGCTGGACCGAGGGGGAAAAACTGTTTTTT	CASSWTEGEKLFF
.	TRBV5-1	TRBD1	TRBJ2-5	TGCGCCAGCAGCGGGGGACAGGGGGCAGGTCGTGAGCAGTACTTC	CASSGGQGAGREQYF
.	TRBV7-3	.	TRBJ2-6	TGTGCCAGCAGCTTATGGGCGGATGGAACCAACGTCCTGACTTTC	CASSLWADGTNVLTF
.	TRBV3-1	TRBD2	TRBJ2-2	TGTGCCAGCAGCCAAGGGAGACTAGCGTTGAACACCGGGGAGCTGTTTTTT	CASSQGRLALNTGELFF
.	TRBV19	TRBD1	TRBJ1-2	TGTGCCAGTACCCGGGACAGGGGAGTAGCTAACTATGGCTACACCTTC	CASTRDRGVANYGYTF
many	TRBV7-2	TRBD2	TRBJ2-1	TGTGCCAGCAGCGTTAGCGGGGGGGCCAATGAGCAGTTCTTC	CASSVSGGANEQFF
.	TRBV7-2	TRBD1	TRBJ1-3	TGTGCCAGCAGCTCATTTACAGGGGTAGGAAACACCATATATTTT	CASSSFTGVGNTIYF
.	TRBV29-1	.	TRBJ1-4	TGCAGCGTTGGGTTAAATGTAGATGGCGAAAAACTGTTTTTT	CSVGLNVDGEKLFF
few	TRBV18	.	TRBJ1-1	TGTGCCAGCTCTAGCCCCGAAGCGAGGACTGAAGCTTTCTTT	CASSSPEARTEAFF
.	TRBV18	TRBD2	TRBJ2-3	TGTGCCAGCTCACCGGGACTAGCGAGCACAGATACGCAGTATTTT	CASSPGLASTDTQYF
.	TRBV30	.	TRBJ2-2	TGTGCCTGGATATGGGCGGCGGGCACCGGGGAGCTGTTTTTT	CAWIWAAGTGELFF
.	TRBV29-1	.	TRBJ2-1	TGCAGCCTCTTGGGGCTAGCCCGCAATGAGCAGTTCTTC	CSLLGLARNEQFF
.	TRBV29-1	TRBD2	TRBJ2-2	TGCAGCGGGGCTAGCGGGGGTAACACCGGGGAGCTGTTTTTT	CSGASGGNTGELFF
.	TRBV29-1	.	TRBJ2-7	TGCAGCGGCCGACGCGACAGCTCCTACGAGCAGTACTTC	CSGRRDSSYEQYF
.	TRBV9	.	TRBJ2-1	TGTGCCAGCAGCGTAGAGACGGGGACGGTCGTTGAGCAGTTCTTC	CASSVETGTVVEQFF
.	TRBV20-1	.	TRBJ1-6	TGCAGTGCTAGTAGCCCGGGCAGGGTGAATTCACCCCTCCACTTT	CSASSPGRVNSPLHF
.	TRBV27	.	TRBJ2-1	TGTGCCAGCAGTCCCCGTTGGGGCCATGAGCAGTTCTTC	CASSPRWGHEQFF
few	TRBV12-3/TRBV12-4	.	TRBJ1-2	TGTGCCAGCAGTTGGGTGCACGCAGGGGGCTACACCTTC	CASSWVHAGGYTF
few	TRBV20-1	.	TRBJ2-4	TGCAGTGCTAGGGATGTAGTGGTGGCCAAAAACATTCAGTACTTC	CSARDVVVAKNIQYF
.	TRBV29-1	.	TRBJ1-2	TGCAGCGTCCTAGGCTCTAACTATGGCTACACCTTC	CSVLGSNYGYTF
.	TRBV5-1	TRBD1	TRBJ2-2	TGCGCCAGCCGCGGGACAGGGGACCTCCGGGAGCTGTTTTTT	CASRGTGDLRELFF
.	TRBV27	.	TRBJ2-5	TGTGCCAGCAGTTTTGTTTCAGAGCTTCAAGAGACCCAGTACTTC	CASSFVSELQETQYF
few	TRBV6-2/TRBV6-3	.	TRBJ2-1	TGTGCCAGCAGCCCGTCGTTACACTCCTACAATGAGCAGTTCTTC	CASSPSLHSYNEQFF
.	TRBV6-1	.	TRBJ1-4	TGTGCCAGCAGTGCCACGACCACTAATGAAAAACTGTTTTTT	CASSATTTNEKLFF
many	TRBV9	.	TRBJ2-5	TGTGCCAGCAGCCCCGGGTGGGGAGCCCAAGAGACCCAGTACTTC	CASSPGWGAQETQYF
few	TRBV4-1	TRBD2	TRBJ2-5	TGCGCCAGCAGCCAAGATAAGCGGGGGGGCCCGAAGACCCAGTACTTC	CASSQDKRGGPKTQYF
.	TRBV4-1	.	TRBJ2-5	TGCGCCAGCAGCCAAGGGAACAGCGCGCCGGGTGAGATCCAGTACTTC	CASSQGNSAPGEIQYF
.	TRBV11-2	.	TRBJ2-3	TGTGCCAGCAGCTTAGGGCTGTCGGGTTCCTTTAGCACAGATACGCAGTATTTT	CASSLGLSGSFSTDTQYF
few	TRBV6-5	.	TRBJ2-4	TGTGCCAGCAGGCCCGGGGGCGCCAAAAACATTCAGTACTTC	CASRPGGAKNIQYF
.	TRBV11-2	.	TRBJ1-5	TGTGCCAGCAGCTTAATGGGGTTAGGCAATCAGCCCCAGCATTTT	CASSLMGLGNQPQHF
few	TRBV10-3	.	TRBJ2-2	TGTGCCATCAGTGACCCGTCTAGTATTAACACCGGGGAGCTGTTTTTT	CAISDPSSINTGELFF
.	TRBV6-2/TRBV6-3	TRBD1	TRBJ1-5	TGTGCCAGCACCCGGGGGACAGCTCATCAGCCCCAGCATTTT	CASTRGTAHQPQHF
.	TRBV14	TRBD1	TRBJ2-1	TGTGCCAGCAGCCGACTGGACAGGGGCAATGAGCAGTTCTTC	CASSRLDRGNEQFF
.	TRBV2	.	TRBJ2-1	TGTGCCAGCAATCCCGAGACCCCCTACAATGAGCAGTTCTTC	CASNPETPYNEQFF
.	TRBV29-1	.	TRBJ1-1	TGCAGCGTAGGACAGCGTATGAACACTGAAGCTTTCTTT	CSVGQRMNTEAFF
.	TRBV5-1	.	TRBJ2-5	TGCGCCAGCAGCCCGGGGTTGAAGGAGGAGACCCAGTACTTC	CASSPGLKEETQYF
.	TRBV2	.	TRBJ1-5	TGTGCCAGCAGGGGCGGGGGGAGCAATCAGCCCCAGCATTTT	CASRGGGSNQPQHF
.	TRBV7-2	.	TRBJ2-2	TGTGCCAGCCGTCCTTTCCGGGGACTTGGTCCCGGGGAGCTGTTTTTT	CASRPFRGLGPGELFF
many	TRBV12-3/TRBV12-4	.	TRBJ2-1	TGTGCCAGCAGTTTTAGTCGTGGAGGTCAGGGACTCAATGAGCAGTTCTTC	CASSFSRGGQGLNEQFF